These T cell receptor beta chains were read from a single sample in a study of CD8 T cells in ankylosing spondylitis. TCRdb re-derived calls from the 5' RACE reads in MiXCR, one entry per CDR3 protein. The sample yields 250,000 or so distinct CDR3 sequences, over 8.5% seen once. The sample consisted of blood, either unsorted or a sorted T cell fraction (not recorded which). The receptor set was obtained from a male donor with ankylosing spondylitis or in good health (not recorded which). CDR3s leave out the opening cysteine and the closing phenylalanine or tryptophan. The order of the fields is V gene, D gene, J gene, CDR3 protein. D genes are given only for firm matches.

V: TRBV7-9; D: NA; J: TRBJ1-4; CDR3: ASSQRTVNEKLF
V: TRBV5-1; D: NA; J: TRBJ1-4; CDR3: ASSWLPDINEKLF
V: TRBV7-1; D: NA; J: TRBJ2-7; CDR3: ASGPGFLIDSGSYEQY
V: TRBV28; D: NA; J: TRBJ1-1; CDR3: ASSRDGNTEAF
V: TRBV5-1; D: NA; J: TRBJ2-5; CDR3: ASSGDARRGETQY
V: TRBV11-2; D: NA; J: TRBJ2-7; CDR3: ASSLLGPLVGQY
V: TRBV24-1; D: NA; J: TRBJ2-3; CDR3: ATSQSTDTQY
V: TRBV5-4; D: TRBD1; J: TRBJ1-4; CDR3: ASSFHRDRGLRDTNEKLF
V: TRBV4-1; D: NA; J: TRBJ2-7; CDR3: ASSQVAGVKLEQY
V: TRBV7-2; D: NA; J: TRBJ2-7; CDR3: ASSLVGVGVSSYEQY
V: TRBV3-1; D: NA; J: TRBJ1-1; CDR3: ASSQQGVGEAF
V: TRBV27; D: TRBD2; J: TRBJ2-1; CDR3: ASSFQAGGNEQF
V: TRBV7-8; D: TRBD1; J: TRBJ2-2; CDR3: ASSSFGTANTGELF
V: TRBV28; D: NA; J: TRBJ2-1; CDR3: ASSLQLSDSYNEQF
V: TRBV13; D: TRBD1; J: TRBJ2-3; CDR3: ASSSPGQGVPDTQY
V: TRBV7-9; D: NA; J: TRBJ2-1; CDR3: ASAWEGEAYNEQF
V: TRBV10-3; D: NA; J: TRBJ2-1; CDR3: AISEWQNEQF
V: TRBV16; D: NA; J: TRBJ1-1; CDR3: ASSPLSGDPDEAF
V: TRBV5-1; D: TRBD1; J: TRBJ2-2; CDR3: ASSLPPGQSTGELF
V: TRBV5-1; D: NA; J: TRBJ2-3; CDR3: ASSVKQGQTDTQY
V: TRBV6-4; D: NA; J: TRBJ2-3; CDR3: ASSDQPAGTDTQY
V: TRBV5-1; D: TRBD1; J: TRBJ2-2; CDR3: ASSFNRGPSTGELF
V: TRBV20-1; D: TRBD2; J: TRBJ2-7; CDR3: SASGGLEQY
V: TRBV5-1; D: NA; J: TRBJ2-5; CDR3: ASSLAVGGQETQY
V: TRBV4-1; D: TRBD1; J: TRBJ2-6; CDR3: ASSPGQFSGANVLT
V: TRBV30; D: NA; J: TRBJ1-1; CDR3: AWSVGPIPTEAF
V: TRBV6-1; D: NA; J: TRBJ2-3; CDR3: ASRVVGGVDTQY
V: TRBV7-9; D: NA; J: TRBJ2-1; CDR3: ASSLSGPEQF
V: TRBV6-5; D: NA; J: TRBJ2-1; CDR3: ASSYSMALVSNEQF
V: TRBV28; D: TRBD2; J: TRBJ2-1; CDR3: ASSLIGPGLAGGTRYNEQF
V: TRBV7-2; D: NA; J: TRBJ2-7; CDR3: ASRRAGAHEQY
V: TRBV11-2; D: NA; J: TRBJ2-4; CDR3: ASSHYIAKNIQY
V: TRBV20-1; D: TRBD2; J: TRBJ2-1; CDR3: SASPIAGRAFMNYNEQF
V: TRBV4-1; D: NA; J: TRBJ2-1; CDR3: ASSQDKSVNYNEQF
V: TRBV11-2; D: NA; J: TRBJ2-3; CDR3: ASSLVLGGTTDTQY
V: TRBV29-1; D: NA; J: TRBJ2-3; CDR3: SVALEDTQY
V: TRBV3-1; D: NA; J: TRBJ1-5; CDR3: ASSPQRTDSNQPQH
V: TRBV7-9; D: NA; J: TRBJ2-2; CDR3: ASSRSAGELF
V: TRBV20-1; D: TRBD2; J: TRBJ2-1; CDR3: SARSPGTSGSYNEQF
V: TRBV18; D: TRBD2; J: TRBJ2-3; CDR3: ASSSGGLKYSDTQY
V: TRBV6-1; D: NA; J: TRBJ2-1; CDR3: ASRKPGLKNEQF
V: TRBV20-1; D: NA; J: TRBJ2-5; CDR3: SARKTSQGRETQY
V: TRBV15; D: NA; J: TRBJ2-1; CDR3: ATSRDGSSSSYNEQF
V: TRBV6-2/TRBV6-3; D: NA; J: TRBJ2-3; CDR3: ASSFGTETDTQY
V: TRBV2; D: NA; J: TRBJ1-2; CDR3: ASHALTTNYGYT
V: TRBV20-1; D: NA; J: TRBJ1-1; CDR3: SARRMNTEAF
V: TRBV20-1; D: NA; J: TRBJ2-3; CDR3: SAARTGWSADTQY
V: TRBV6-2/TRBV6-3; D: TRBD2; J: TRBJ2-2; CDR3: ASSYDAGDGELF
V: TRBV27; D: NA; J: TRBJ1-2; CDR3: ASSPYFEGGYGYT
V: TRBV29-1; D: NA; J: TRBJ2-3; CDR3: SVEVLAGTDTQY
V: TRBV10-3; D: TRBD2; J: TRBJ2-7; CDR3: AISDNGRDEQY